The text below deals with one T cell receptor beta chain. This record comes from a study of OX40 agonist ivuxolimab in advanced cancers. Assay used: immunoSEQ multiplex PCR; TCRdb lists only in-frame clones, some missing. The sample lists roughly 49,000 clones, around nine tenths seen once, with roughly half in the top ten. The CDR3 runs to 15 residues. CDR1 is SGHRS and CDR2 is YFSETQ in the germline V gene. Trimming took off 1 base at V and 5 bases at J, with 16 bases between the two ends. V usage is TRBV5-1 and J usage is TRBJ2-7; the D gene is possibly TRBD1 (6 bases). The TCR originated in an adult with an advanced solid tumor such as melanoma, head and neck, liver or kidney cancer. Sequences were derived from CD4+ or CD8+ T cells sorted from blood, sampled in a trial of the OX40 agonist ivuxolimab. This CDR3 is CASSLMDRARNEQYF. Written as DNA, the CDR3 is TGCGCCAGCAGCTTGATGGACAGAGCGCGTAACGAGCAGTACTTC.